These T cell receptor beta chains were read from a single sample in a study of shared clonotypes between healthy human individuals. Assay used: immunoSEQ multiplex PCR; TCRdb lists only in-frame clones, some missing. The repertoire consists of roughly 2.1 million clones, with around 93% occurring once and the leading ten covering under 2%. Sequencing was done on a sample of naive CD8+ T cells from PBMCs. Every receptor here comes from a man between 18 and 35 years old in good health. Some clones in this sample may be carry-over from other donors' samples. Each CDR3 is given with its conserved first and last residue. A D gene is named only where the DNA matches it firmly.

d_call: TRBD1; j_call: TRBJ1-2; cdr3_length: 15; v_call: TRBV28; cdr3_aa: CASSLGQGVNYGYTF
d_call: -; j_call: TRBJ2-3; cdr3_length: 15; v_call: TRBV2; cdr3_aa: CASRENAASTDTQYF
d_call: TRBD2; j_call: TRBJ2-1; cdr3_length: 17; v_call: TRBV9; cdr3_aa: CASSVASLAGPNNEQFF
d_call: -; j_call: TRBJ1-2; cdr3_length: 14; v_call: TRBV9; cdr3_aa: CASSATGDTYGYTF
d_call: -; j_call: TRBJ1-5; cdr3_length: 15; v_call: TRBV28; cdr3_aa: CASSLQGWGNQPQHF
d_call: -; j_call: TRBJ2-5; cdr3_length: 14; v_call: TRBV5-1; cdr3_aa: CASSLGGWQETQYF
d_call: TRBD1; j_call: TRBJ2-7; cdr3_length: 15; v_call: TRBV5-1; cdr3_aa: CASSPGQGDIHEQYF
d_call: -; j_call: TRBJ2-7; cdr3_length: 14; v_call: TRBV5-1; cdr3_aa: CASSFSGLSYEQYF
d_call: -; j_call: TRBJ1-2; cdr3_length: 14; v_call: TRBV4-1; cdr3_aa: CASSQDRQGNGYTF
d_call: TRBD1; j_call: TRBJ2-5; cdr3_length: 12; v_call: TRBV9; cdr3_aa: CASSRDRETQYF
d_call: -; j_call: TRBJ2-7; cdr3_length: 12; v_call: TRBV29-1; cdr3_aa: CSGGFGAYEQYF
d_call: -; j_call: TRBJ1-1; cdr3_length: 11; v_call: TRBV29-1; cdr3_aa: CSVRLGTEAFF
d_call: -; j_call: TRBJ2-7; cdr3_length: 14; v_call: TRBV7-9; cdr3_aa: CASSDRPTLGEQYF
d_call: -; j_call: TRBJ2-2; cdr3_length: 12; v_call: TRBV7-8; cdr3_aa: CASSPGTGELFF
d_call: -; j_call: TRBJ2-7; cdr3_length: 12; v_call: TRBV5-1; cdr3_aa: CASSSQALEQYF
d_call: TRBD2; j_call: TRBJ2-5; cdr3_length: 13; v_call: TRBV15; cdr3_aa: CATSGTSRETQYF